The 30 T cell receptor beta chains below all came from one sample that was sequenced in a study of beta chain features in type 1 diabetes. All of the isolated RNA was reverse transcribed, so expressed TCRB transcripts were sequenced. Data came from immunoSEQ multiplex PCR; TCRdb stores just in-frame clones and leaves some out. The sample lists roughly 310,000 clones, approximately 11% seen once, with just over 0.015% in the top ten. The sample comprised naive CD4+ T cells from blood. The receptors shown here come from a woman aged 25-40 years in good health.

The chain employs TRBV28 and TRBJ2-4; D ambiguous. Germline CDR1 MDHEN, CDR2 SYDVKM. This CDR3 contains 14 residues. V lost 3 bases, J lost 1 base, and 7 bases lay in between. The CDR3 reads CASSFGAAKNIQYF. CDR3 DNA: TGTGCCAGCAGTTTCGGTGCGGCCAAAAACATTCAGTACTTC.

The chain carries TRBV28 and TRBJ2-2; 7 bases are shared with TRBD1. In germline, CDR1 is MDHEN, CDR2 SYDVKM. Trimming cost V 10 bases and J 1 base; bases outside gene matches: 9. The CDR3 is 15 residues long. The CDR3 DNA reads TGTGCCATCTCACTAGGGACAGTGAACACCGGGGAGCTGTTTTTT. Its translation is CAISLGTVNTGELFF.

This clone was counted a few times. The V call is TRBV5-1, the J call TRBJ2-2; D perhaps matches TRBD1 (5 bases). The germline gives CDR1 SGHRS, CDR2 YFSETQ. There are 15 residues in the CDR3. Trimming removed 0 bases from V and 1 base from J, with 7 bases in between. CDR3 coding DNA: TGCGCCAGCAGCTTGGGACAGAGGAACACCGGGGAGCTGTTTTTT. This translates into CASSLGQRNTGELFF. Drawing the rest from reference TRBV5-1 and TRBJ2-2, the complete variable domain is KAGVTQTPRYLIKTRGQQVTLSCSPISGHRSVSWYQQTPGQGLQFLFEYFSETQRNKGNFPGRFSGRQFSNSRSEMNVSTLELGDSALYLCASSLGQRNTGELFFGEGSRLTVL.

The V and J genes are TRBV19 and TRBJ1-5; no clear D gene. The V end lost 5 bases, the J end lost 0 bases, and 14 bases lay between the germline ends. Germline CDR1 LNHDA, CDR2 SQIVND (reference sequence). CDR3 length: 16 amino acids. The CDR3 protein is CASSPRGPYSNQPQHF. Written as DNA, the CDR3 is TGTGCCAGTAGTCCCCGCGGGCCTTATAGCAATCAGCCCCAGCATTTT.

This clone was recorded a few times. One end of the junction does not line up with germline, which may come from a read error. The chain couples TRBV28 to TRBJ2-7, with 10 bases aligning to TRBD1. The germline CDR1 and CDR2 sequences are MDHEN and SYDVKM. This CDR3 has 15 amino acids. CDR3 nucleotides: TGTGCCAGCAGAATGCCGGGACAGGGGTCCTTCGAGCAGTACTTC. As protein: CASRMPGQGSFEQYF.

In this sample, this clone turned up a few times. The chain is built from TRBV5-5 and TRBJ2-1; 12 positions match TRBD2. CDR1 SGHKS and CDR2 YYEKEE come from the germline V gene (reference sequence). With V trimmed by 5 bases and J by 8 bases, 11 bases remained unmatched. The CDR3 sequence is 16 residues long. The CDR3 nucleotides are TGTGCCAGCAGTGACCTAGCGGGAGGGAGCATCGATGAGCAGTTCTTC. Protein sequence: CASSDLAGGSIDEQFF.

Only a few counts were recorded for this clone. The chain employs TRBV7-9 and TRBJ2-7, with D maybe TRBD2 (5 bases). The length of the CDR3 is 13 residues. The V and J ends lost 3 bases and 3 bases respectively, with 9 bases between them. Germline CDR1 is SEHNR and CDR2 is FQNEAQ (reference sequence). For the CDR3, the DNA is TGTGCCAGCAGCTTCTCCCGGGGCTACGAGCAGTACTTC. Translating it yields CASSFSRGYEQYF.

A few counts support this clone. This chain links TRBV29-1 with TRBJ1-1, with D perhaps TRBD1 (5 bases). The germline CDR1 and CDR2 sequences are SQVTM and ANQGSEA. Trimming removed 4 bases from V and 1 base from J, with 10 bases in between. The CDR3 runs 13 residues. This chain's CDR3 is CSVGQTQNTEAFF. In nucleotides, the CDR3 is TGCAGCGTTGGACAGACTCAGAACACTGAAGCTTTCTTT.

CDR3 sequence reads: CASSLGDSTNYGYTF. The CDR3, as DNA: TGTGCCAGCAGTTTGGGGGACAGCACTAACTATGGCTACACCTTC. The gene calls are TRBV28 and TRBJ1-2, with 7 bases identical to TRBD1. The V segment lost 3 bases and the J segment 0 bases; nucleotides outside the gene matches: 4. CDR3 length equals 15 residues. Germline V gives CDR1 MDHEN, CDR2 SYDVKM.

The V and J genes are TRBV2 and TRBJ2-4, with TRBD1 matching over 8 bases. In germline, CDR1 is SNHLY, CDR2 FYNNEI. This CDR3 has 14 amino acids. J lost 8 bases, V lost 2 bases, and 5 bases had no gene match. The chain's CDR3 is CASSEYDRGDIQYF. The CDR3 DNA is TGTGCCAGCAGTGAATACGACAGGGGTGACATTCAGTACTTC. Combining the CDR3 with reference TRBV2 and TRBJ2-4 gives the whole variable domain EPEVTQTPSHQVTQMGQEVILRCVPISNHLYFYWYRQILGQKVEFLVSFYNNEISEKSEIFDDQFSVERPDGSNFTLKIRSTKLEDSAMYFCASSEYDRGDIQYFGAGTRLSVL.

This clone has more than one count but fewer than ten. The chain employs TRBV15 and TRBJ2-1; no reliable D call. The CDR3 sequence is 17 residues long. The ends were cut back, 1 base at V and 7 bases at J, with 20 bases in the middle. Per germline, CDR1 LNHNV and CDR2 YYDKDF (reference sequence). The CDR3 DNA follows: TGTGCCACCAGCAGAGTGAGGAGCGCCTGGTCGGTTAATGAGCAGTTCTTC. As protein: CATSRVRSAWSVNEQFF.

This clone came up a few times. The V call is TRBV27, the J call TRBJ1-2, with D tentatively TRBD1 (5 bases). The V end lost 5 bases, the J end lost 0 bases, and 19 bases lay between the germline ends. Germline-derived CDR1 and CDR2 are MNHEY and SMNVEV (reference sequence). The CDR3 runs 17 residues. The CDR3 sequence is CASSPLFGANPNYGYTF. The DNA for the CDR3 is TGTGCCAGCAGTCCTCTGTTTGGGGCAAATCCTAACTATGGCTACACCTTC.

The rearrangement uses TRBV5-1 and TRBJ2-1; 8 nucleotides line up with TRBD2. Germline loops: CDR1 SGHRS, CDR2 YFSETQ. V gave up 2 bases and J gave up 4 bases; unmatched junction bases: 5. CDR3 size: 15 residues. Here the CDR3 DNA reads TGCGCCAGCAGCTTTAGCGGGGCTTTATACAATGAGCAGTTCTTC. Residues: CASSFSGALYNEQFF.

The chain couples TRBV5-1 to TRBJ2-1; the match to TRBD2 covers 8 bases. CDR1 SGHRS and CDR2 YFSETQ come from the germline V gene. Trimming took 0 bases from V and 6 from J; bases not matched to a gene: 8. This CDR3 contains 16 residues. The CDR3 DNA follows: TGCGCCAGCAGCTTGGTGGGGCTAGCGGGTCCCAATGAGCAGTTCTTC. Protein: CASSLVGLAGPNEQFF.

The chain carries TRBV10-3 and TRBJ2-7; tentative D call: TRBD2 (6 bases). The ends were cut back, 4 bases at V and 3 bases at J, with 13 bases in the middle. This CDR3 has 14 residues. Germline V lookup: CDR1 ENHRY, CDR2 SYGVKD. The CDR3 sequence is CAISARDGNYEQYF. The CDR3 DNA is TGTGCCATCAGTGCGCGGGACGGCAACTACGAGCAGTACTTC.

This clone was counted a few times. The V gene is TRBV11-2, the J gene TRBJ1-5, with 7 bases aligning to TRBD1. With V trimmed by 5 bases and J by 2 bases, 3 bases remained unmatched. Germline V CDR1 and CDR2: SGHAT, FQNNGV. This CDR3 is built from 14 residues. CDR3 sequence reads: CASSRTGGNQPQHF. CDR3 in DNA: TGTGCCAGCAGCCGCACAGGGGGCAATCAGCCCCAGCATTTT.

The V and J genes are TRBV18 and TRBJ2-7; 8 bases are a match to TRBD1. The germline V gene encodes CDR1 KGHSH and CDR2 LQKENI. V lost 3 bases, J lost 2 bases, and 9 bases stayed unmatched. The CDR3 totals 16 residues. CDR3 loop: CASSPPNRGIPYEQYF. CDR3 DNA sequence: TGTGCCAGCTCACCTCCAAACAGGGGGATCCCCTACGAGCAGTACTTC.

This clone appeared many times. The chain couples TRBV13 to TRBJ2-7; 7 bases map to TRBD2. CDR3 length: 12 amino acids. J gave up 4 bases and V 7 bases, and 4 bases lay outside the gene matches. The germline gives CDR1 PRHDT, CDR2 FYEKMQ (reference sequence). In DNA form, the CDR3 reads TGTGCCAGCAAGCGGGAAGGGTACGAGCAGTACTTC. Amino acid sequence: CASKREGYEQYF.

V is TRBV7-9 and J is TRBJ1-2; 10 positions match TRBD1. The germline V gene has CDR1 SEHNR and CDR2 FQNEAQ (reference sequence). The ends lost 2 bases at V and 6 bases at J; junction bases unmatched: 6. The CDR3 consists of 15 residues. Written as DNA, the CDR3 is TGTGCCAGCAGCTTAACCCAGACAGGGGGCCATGGCTACACCTTC. This sequence encodes CASSLTQTGGHGYTF.

Only a few counts were recorded for this clone. The V call is TRBV6-6, the J call TRBJ2-1; 7 nucleotides match TRBD1. The germline CDR1 and CDR2 sequences are MNHNY and SVGAGI (reference sequence). The J segment lost 5 bases and the V segment lost 2 bases, leaving 6 bases of the junction unmatched. The CDR3 extends over 15 amino acids. This chain's CDR3 is CASSYPIDRDNEQFF. CDR3 sequence (DNA): TGTGCCAGCAGTTACCCGATCGACAGGGACAATGAGCAGTTCTTC.

This CDR3 is CASSPTGADTQYF. Written as DNA, the CDR3 is TGTGCCAGCAGCCCGACGGGGGCAGATACGCAGTATTTT. V is TRBV14 and J is TRBJ2-3; a weak D match, TRBD2 (6 bases). V dropped 4 bases and J dropped 4 bases, with 9 bases sitting between them. Germline V gene sequence: CDR1 SGHDN, CDR2 FVKESK. The CDR3 contains 13 residues.

This chain links TRBV9 with TRBJ2-5, with 7 bases matching TRBD1. The CDR3 contains 14 residues. J gave up 4 bases and V 2 bases, and 5 bases lay outside the gene matches. Germline CDR1 is SGDLS and CDR2 is YYNGEE. The DNA for the CDR3 is TGTGCCAGCAGCGTTCCCGGGACAGCAGAGACCCAGTACTTC. This gives the protein CASSVPGTAETQYF.

The sample holds a few counts of this clone. This sequence joins TRBV28 and TRBJ2-1; weak D call: TRBD2 (5 bases). This CDR3 comprises 17 residues. CDR1 and CDR2 (germline): MDHEN, SYDVKM. The V gene lost 5 bases and the J gene lost 2 bases, with 19 bases spanning the gap. CDR3 DNA sequence: TGTGCCAGCAGTACCAGAGCGGACCTAAAAACCTACAATGAGCAGTTCTTC. It yields the protein CASSTRADLKTYNEQFF.

V and J are TRBV28 and TRBJ2-7, with D perhaps TRBD2 (6 bases). This CDR3 is built from 15 residues. The germline CDR1 and CDR2 sequences are MDHEN and SYDVKM. V lost 5 bases and J 3 bases, leaving 17 bases between the germline ends. Here the CDR3 reads CASSQTSGSLYEQYF. As DNA, the CDR3 is TGTGCCAGCAGTCAAACCTCCGGGAGCCTCTACGAGCAGTACTTC.

This clone was seen a few times. The chain couples TRBV7-9 to TRBJ2-2, with 8 bases fitting TRBD1. Losses at the gene ends were 10 bases for V and 0 bases for J; bases not matched to a gene: 7. The germline CDR1 and CDR2 sequences are SEHNR and FQNEAQ (reference sequence). This CDR3 contains 15 residues. This chain's CDR3 is CANGGQDSNTGELFF. The DNA for the CDR3 is TGTGCCAACGGGGGACAGGACTCGAACACCGGGGAGCTGTTTTTT. Full variable domain (outside the CDR3, taken from reference TRBV7-9 and TRBJ2-2): DTGVSQNPRHKITKRGQNVTFRCDPISEHNRLYWYRQTLGQGPEFLTYFQNEAQLEKSRLLSDRFSAERPKGSFSTLEIQRTEQGDSAMYLCANGGQDSNTGELFFGEGSRLTVL.

This clone was counted only a few times. The chain recombines TRBV7-2 with TRBJ2-7; the match to TRBD2 covers 13 bases. The CDR3 consists of 16 residues. V was clipped by 3 bases and J by 3 bases; unmatched bases: 5. Germline CDR1 and CDR2: SGHTA and FQGNSA. CDR3 sequence: CASSLSTSGRYYEQYF. The CDR3 nucleotides read TGTGCCAGCAGCTTGTCGACTAGCGGGAGGTACTACGAGCAGTACTTC.

This clone was counted between two and nine times. The sample contains more than one DNA sequence encoding this CDR3. The chain employs TRBV28 and TRBJ2-7, with unresolved D. V was pared by 4 bases and J by 3 bases, with 4 bases between. This CDR3 spans 11 amino acids. Germline CDR1 reads MDHEN; CDR2 reads SYDVKM. The CDR3 is CASSSVYEQYF. Written as DNA, the CDR3 is TGTGCCAGCAGTTCCGTCTACGAGCAGTACTTC.

This clone was counted between two and nine times. The CDR3 sequence is CASSNTGLGYNEQFF. For the CDR3, the DNA is TGCGCCAGCAGTAACACGGGACTAGGGTACAATGAGCAGTTCTTC. This rearrangement joins TRBV5-1 to TRBJ2-1; 8 bases map to TRBD2. From germline, CDR1 is SGHRS and CDR2 YFSETQ. With 5 bases clipped from V and 4 bases from J, the junction kept 8 bases outside the gene matches. The CDR3 has 15 residues.

This clone appeared a few times. The chain is built from TRBV4-2 and TRBJ1-5; weak D call: TRBD1 (5 bases). Trimming removed 0 bases from V and 5 bases from J, with 11 bases in between. Germline-derived CDR1 and CDR2 are LGHNA and YNFKEQ. The CDR3 sequence is 15 residues long. The CDR3 DNA reads TGTGCCAGCAGCCAAGATGGGGGACTCTATCAGCCCCAGCATTTT. Residues: CASSQDGGLYQPQHF.

The genes are TRBV5-8 and TRBJ2-5; the D is unclear. The germline V gene has CDR1 SGHTS and CDR2 YDEGEE. CDR3 length equals 13 residues. V lost 0 bases, J lost 3 bases, and 6 bases lay in between. CDR3 nucleotides: TGTGCCAGCAGCTTGGCCCGTAAAGAGACCCAGTACTTC. Translating it yields CASSLARKETQYF.